This T cell receptor (beta chain) was identified in a study of cytomegalovirus exposure and HLA in healthy donors. General observations from the study: Cytomegalovirus-associated status was assigned to approximately 160 TCR beta chains. Near-uniform donor sequencing depth was presumed by presence/absence analyses. The authors later linked a missense DCLRE1C variant to TCR beta V- and J-gene trimming.

This CDR3 region has 12 residues. Deletions cut 1 base from V and 7 bases from J, with 6 bases between. CDR1 is SGHNT and CDR2 is YYREEE in the germline V gene (reference sequence). Concerning this clone: Its cognate antigen is unknown.

Use of 60 Vbeta and 13 Jbeta primers characterized the PCR. This table comes from immunoSEQ multiplex PCR, and its TCRdb copy is limited to in-frame clones, with some not included. The table lists tens of thousands of clones. The receptor's source is a woman aged 45-60 years in good health and CMV-seropositive. The chain links TRBV5-4 to TRBJ2-1; perhaps TRBD1 as D (5 bases). The sequencing input was PBMCs. As DNA, the CDR3 is TGTGCCAGCAGCTTGCAGGGAAATGAGCAGTTCTTC. It specifies CASSLQGNEQFF.